These T cell receptor beta chains were read from a single sample in a study of blood T cell repertoires in COVID-19. Assay: immunoSEQ multiplex PCR; the TCRdb copy retains only in-frame clones and omits some. This table has some 400,000 clones, around 86% appearing once. The source material was peripheral blood. Source of these receptors: a human donor in a cohort sampled during active COVID-19. Each CDR3 is given with its conserved first and last residue. A D gene is named only where the DNA matches it firmly. Some rows have no size entry. The others give once, few or many, or a class for an expanded clone.

>-|TRBV10-3|TRBJ1-2|-
TGTGCCACGGGATGGGAAAACTATGGCTACACCTTC
CATGWENYGYTF
>TRBD2|TRBV27|TRBJ2-3|-
TGTGCCAGCAGTACAATAGCGGGAGGCGGGTCAGATACGCAGTATTTT
CASSTIAGGGSDTQYF
>-|TRBV6-2/TRBV6-3|TRBJ2-7|-
TGTGCCAGCAGTTGGGCAGGGTTAATCTACGAGCAGTACTTC
CASSWAGLIYEQYF
>-|TRBV5-6|TRBJ1-1|few
TGTGCCAGCAGCGAGGACAGCAGGAACACTGAAGCTTTCTTT
CASSEDSRNTEAFF
>TRBD2|TRBV9|TRBJ2-3|-
TGTGCCAGCAGCGTAGGCGGGTTAGCGGGACTCAACACAGATACGCAGTATTTT
CASSVGGLAGLNTDTQYF
>TRBD2|TRBV6-5|TRBJ2-7|once
TGTGCCAGCAGTACGCGACTAGCGCGGTCCTACGAGCAGTACTTC
CASSTRLARSYEQYF
>-|TRBV10-2|TRBJ1-1|-
TGCGCCAGCAGTGAGTCGATTCAGGAAGACACTGAAGCTTTCTTT
CASSESIQEDTEAFF
>TRBD2|TRBV13|TRBJ2-5|-
TGTGCCAGCTCCCCGACTAGCGGGGGGAACGGAGAGACCCAGTACTTC
CASSPTSGGNGETQYF
>TRBD2|TRBV4-1|TRBJ2-7|-
TGCGCCAGCAGCCAACCCACTAGCGGGAAACGCGAGCAGTACTTC
CASSQPTSGKREQYF
>TRBD1|TRBV10-3|TRBJ2-2|-
TGTGCCATCTCGGGGAGACAGGGCAACACCGGGGAGCTGTTTTTT
CAISGRQGNTGELFF
>-|TRBV2|TRBJ2-1|few
TGTGCCAGCAGTGCAACCCTCCTCGGAAGCGGGCACAATGAGCAGTTCTTC
CASSATLLGSGHNEQFF
>-|TRBV2|TRBJ2-3|-
TGTGCCAGCAACGAGGGCCCCGGTGATACGCAGTATTTT
CASNEGPGDTQYF
>-|TRBV9|TRBJ1-2|-
TGTGCCAGCAGCGTAGGAGAGGGAGAGGGGGATAACTATGGCTACACCTTC
CASSVGEGEGDNYGYTF
>TRBD1|TRBV7-9|TRBJ1-1|-
TGTGCCAGCAGCGCACAGGGGGGGTATGCTTTCTTT
CASSAQGGYAFF
>TRBD2|TRBV3-1/TRBV3-2|TRBJ2-3|-
TGTGCCAGCAGCCAAGGATGGGGGGAGGGCAGCACAGATACGCAGTATTTT
CASSQGWGEGSTDTQYF
>-|TRBV28|TRBJ1-2|-
TGTGCCAGCACCCCTGGGGGGACCTATGGCTACACCTTC
CASTPGGTYGYTF
>-|TRBV6-5|TRBJ1-5|-
TGTGCCAGCTCCGCAGGTTGGAGCAATCAGCCCCAGCATTTT
CASSAGWSNQPQHF
>TRBD1|TRBV5-1|TRBJ2-6|-
TGCGCCAGCAGCCCTTTAAGAAGGACAGGGGCCTCTGGGGCCAACGTCCTGACTTTC
CASSPLRRTGASGANVLTF
>TRBD2|TRBV19|TRBJ2-1|-
TGTGCCAGTAGTATATCCGGGACTAGCGGGAGGCCTGAGCAGTTCTTC
CASSISGTSGRPEQFF
>-|TRBV20-1|TRBJ2-7|once
TGCAGTGCCGCCCCTCCGGACGAGCAGTACTTC
CSAAPPDEQYF
>-|TRBV30|TRBJ2-3|-
TGTGCCTGGGGGGCGGAGCGGCCTAGCACAGATACGCAGTATTTT
CAWGAERPSTDTQYF
>TRBD1|TRBV10-3|TRBJ1-1|-
TGTGCCATCAGTGAAGGACAGGGTGCGTCGCACACTGAAGCTTTCTTT
CAISEGQGASHTEAFF
>-|TRBV7-9|TRBJ1-2|-
TGTGCCAGCAGCTTTCAGGACATCTCTAACTATGGCTACACCTTC
CASSFQDISNYGYTF
>TRBD1|TRBV10-3|TRBJ1-1|once
TGTGCCATCAGTGATTACAGGGGGGGCACTGAAGCTTTCTTT
CAISDYRGGTEAFF
>TRBD1|TRBV6-5|TRBJ2-5|-
TGTGCCAGCAGGATTACCGGGACAGGAGGGGCCCAGTACTTC
CASRITGTGGAQYF
>TRBD1|TRBV5-6|TRBJ2-7|-
TGTGCCAGCAGCAGCCGGGACAGGCCAATCTACGAGCAGTACTTC
CASSSRDRPIYEQYF
>TRBD2|TRBV7-2|TRBJ2-7|-
TGTGCCAGCAGCTTAACCCGGACTAGCGGGGGCGCAGGGGAGCAGTACTTC
CASSLTRTSGGAGEQYF
>-|TRBV9|TRBJ2-2|-
TGTGCCAGCAGCGTAGTAGGCGGGACAGCGAACACCGGGGAGCTGTTTTTT
CASSVVGGTANTGELFF
>-|TRBV7-8|TRBJ1-4|-
TGTGCCAGCAGCTTTGGGGGGAAACAGGCGGGGGTCAGTGAAAAACTGTTTTTT
CASSFGGKQAGVSEKLFF
>TRBD1|TRBV12-5|TRBJ2-7|-
TGTGCTAGTGGTCCAAACCCCGGGACAGGAGTCTACGAGCAGTACTTC
CASGPNPGTGVYEQYF
>TRBD1|TRBV5-1|TRBJ2-1|-
TGCGCCAGCAGCTCCCAATACACCGACAGGGAAGAGCAGTTCTTC
CASSSQYTDREEQFF
>TRBD2|TRBV7-9|TRBJ2-2|-
TGTGCCAGCAGCCCCCCGGGACTAGCGCCCGGGGAGCTGTTTTTT
CASSPPGLAPGELFF
>-|TRBV28|TRBJ2-1|-
TGTGCCAGCAGCGATCAGGGGTCGGGCTCCTACAATGAGCAGTTCTTC
CASSDQGSGSYNEQFF